This T cell receptor (beta chain) appears in the sequencing data of a study of T-cell reconstitution after alpha-beta-depleted transplantation in children. Per the germline V gene, CDR1 is DFQATT and CDR2 is SNEGSKA (reference sequence). V was trimmed by 3 bases and J by 3 bases, leaving 14 bases between them. The CDR3 extends over 14 amino acids. There are many counts of this clonotype. Unique molecular identifiers were incorporated during preparation of the TCRbeta library. TCRdb processed the PCR reads anew with MiXCR; each CDR3 protein has one entry. The table has hundreds of thousands of distinct CDR3 sequences, 16% seen once; the top ten hold about 1.1%.

This rearrangement joins TRBV20-1 to TRBJ1-1; D uncertain. This TCR was recovered from a human donor who donated a stem cell graft to a child with acute myeloid leukemia. The specimen was PBMCs from the stem cell graft donor, collected from the stem cell graft. The CDR3 is CSASPPSVYTEAFF. The CDR3 DNA reads TGCAGTGCTAGCCCCCCCAGCGTGTACACTGAAGCTTTCTTT.